Presented here are 22 T cell receptor beta chains from one specimen sequenced in a study of blood T cell repertoires in COVID-19. Profiled with immunoSEQ multiplex PCR; TCRdb holds only in-frame clones, not every one. The top ten hold about 13% of the sample, which has some 220,000 clones, 75% to 85% seen once. Sequencing used peripheral blood. The receptors were sampled from a human donor in a cohort sampled during active COVID-19.

The rearrangement uses TRBV30 and TRBJ1-3; D may be TRBD1 (6 bases). From germline, CDR1 is GTSNPN and CDR2 SVGIG (reference sequence). This CDR3 is 19 amino acids long. Trimming cost V 2 bases and J 0 bases, with 23 bases left between them. CDR3 protein: CAWSPPTGTYLDSGNTIYF. As DNA, the CDR3 is TGTGCCTGGAGTCCCCCTACAGGGACGTACCTTGACTCTGGAAACACCATATATTTT.

The chain couples TRBV10-3 to TRBJ1-1; TRBD1 matches 7 bases. CDR3 size: 14 residues. Per germline, CDR1 ENHRY and CDR2 SYGVKD. With 10 bases clipped from V and 0 bases from J, the junction kept 8 bases outside the gene matches. CDR3: CATGSGTVNTEAFF. CDR3 bases: TGTGCCACCGGTTCCGGGACAGTGAACACTGAAGCTTTCTTT.

The CDR3 region has the DNA TGTGCCAGCAGCCCAAACCAGGGGGCAGGCACCGGGGAGCTGTTTTTT. Amino acids: CASSPNQGAGTGELFF. The chain has TRBV7-8 and TRBJ2-2, with 8 nucleotides matching TRBD1. Germline CDR1 and CDR2: SGHVS and FQNEAQ. CDR3 length equals 16 residues. With V trimmed by 5 bases and J by 4 bases, 9 bases remained unmatched.

In this sample, this clone turned up a few times. The chain employs TRBV6-4 and TRBJ1-1; no firm D call. V was shortened by 0 bases and J by 6 bases, with 11 bases between the two germline ends. The germline CDR1 and CDR2 sequences are MRHNA and SNTAGT. This CDR3 contains 14 residues. The CDR3 protein is CASSDSPVRAEAFF. In nucleotides, the CDR3 is TGTGCCAGCAGTGACTCGCCGGTACGCGCTGAAGCTTTCTTT.

The chain has TRBV11-3 and TRBJ2-7, with TRBD2 matching 9 bases. The CDR3 has 14 residues. CDR1 is SGHNT and CDR2 is YENEEA in the germline V gene. Losses at the gene ends were 5 bases for V and 3 bases for J; bases not matched to a gene: 5. CDR3 DNA sequence: TGTGCCAGCAGCACGCGGGGGGGAGGCTACGAGCAGTACTTC. Amino acids: CASSTRGGGYEQYF. Combining the CDR3 with reference TRBV11-3 and TRBJ2-7 gives the whole variable domain EAGVVQSPRYKIIEKKQPVAFWCNPISGHNTLYWYLQNLGQGPELLIRYENEEAVDDSQLPKDRFSAERLKGVDSTLKIQPAELGDSAVYLCASSTRGGGYEQYFGPGTRLTVT.

This clone was detected only once. The chain is built from TRBV9 and TRBJ1-1, with TRBD1 matching 7 bases. The CDR3 sequence is 15 residues long. With 3 bases clipped from V and 4 bases from J, the junction kept 9 bases outside the gene matches. CDR1 and CDR2 from the germline V gene are SGDLS and YYNGEE. The CDR3 reads CASSDETGKGTEAFF. Written as DNA, the CDR3 is TGTGCCAGCAGCGATGAGACAGGGAAGGGCACTGAAGCTTTCTTT.

The V and J genes are TRBV10-3 and TRBJ2-7; TRBD2 aligns across 13 bases. The ends lost 4 bases at V and 1 base at J; junction bases unmatched: 13. The length of the CDR3 is 19 residues. The germline V gene encodes CDR1 ENHRY and CDR2 SYGVKD. The CDR3 loop reads CAISGRSGTSGVRSYEQYF. The CDR3 coding sequence is TGTGCCATCAGTGGGCGCTCCGGGACTAGCGGGGTTAGATCCTACGAGCAGTACTTC.

The rearrangement uses TRBV11-1 and TRBJ2-1, with 7 bases identical to TRBD2. The CDR3 totals 13 residues. Germline lookup yields CDR1 SGHAT and CDR2 FQDESV (reference sequence). Trimming cost V 0 bases and J 8 bases; bases outside gene matches: 1. The CDR3 region has the DNA TGTGCCAGCAGCTTAGCGGGGGGGGATGAGCAGTTCTTC. Translating it yields CASSLAGGDEQFF.

V usage is TRBV5-1 and J usage is TRBJ1-4; 11 bases fit TRBD1. The length of the CDR3 is 16 residues. Germline-derived CDR1 and CDR2 are SGHRS and YFSETQ. V dropped 3 bases and J dropped 2; count of bases not matched to a gene: 3. CDR3 DNA: TGCGCCAGCAGCTCCGGACAGGGGGCGACTAATGAAAAACTGTTTTTT. It codes for CASSSGQGATNEKLFF.

V and J are TRBV7-9 and TRBJ2-7; TRBD2 aligns across 8 bases. V shed 2 bases and J 6 bases; nucleotides not matched to a gene: 9. The CDR3 runs 15 residues. Germline-derived CDR1 and CDR2 are SEHNR and FQNEAQ (reference sequence). CDR3 protein: CASSLSGLGSLEQYF. The CDR3 nucleotides are TGTGCCAGCAGCTTATCGGGACTAGGAAGTCTCGAGCAGTACTTC.

J is TRBJ2-6 and V is TRBV21-1; the D call TRBD1 from the table was never checked on the DNA. TRBV21-1 is recorded as a pseudogene. The CDR3 loop spans 16 amino acids. The CDR3 nucleotides are TGTGCCAGCACCCGACAGGGGCGAGGCGGGGCCAACGTCCTGACTTTC. Translating gives CASTRQGRGGANVLTF.

This chain links TRBV18 with TRBJ1-6; 8 bases agree with TRBD1. After removal of 5 bases from V and 9 bases from J, the junction contained 3 bases not matched to a gene. Germline V gives CDR1 KGHSH, CDR2 LQKENI. The CDR3 extends over 13 amino acids. The CDR3: CASSSGTGSPLHF. The CDR3 DNA reads TGTGCCAGCTCAAGTGGGACAGGTTCACCCCTCCACTTT.

V gene TRBV6-5 combines with J gene TRBJ1-3, with TRBD1 identical over 8 bases. This CDR3 is 15 amino acids long. V lost 0 bases and J lost 5; bases outside the gene matches: 3. Germline CDR1 and CDR2: MNHEY and SVGAGI. The chain's CDR3 is CASSYSGQGRNTIYF. The CDR3 DNA is TGTGCCAGCAGTTACTCCGGACAGGGAAGAAACACCATATATTTT.

This chain joins TRBV5-1 and TRBJ2-5, with TRBD1 identical over 7 bases. Germline CDR1 reads SGHRS; CDR2 reads YFSETQ. The junction had 4 bases not matched to a gene; V was cut back by 4 bases and J by 1 base. The CDR3 is made up of 14 amino acids. CDR3 in DNA: TGCGCCAGCAGCGACGACAGGGCCCAAGAGACCCAGTACTTC. Translated, it gives CASSDDRAQETQYF.

The chain links TRBV14 to TRBJ1-1, with D perhaps matching TRBD1 (5 bases). Per germline, CDR1 SGHDN and CDR2 FVKESK. CDR3 length: 15 amino acids. V was clipped by 7 bases and J by 0 bases, with 15 bases between them. The CDR3 sequence: CASTTGRILNTEAFF. The CDR3 bases are TGTGCCAGCACCACAGGACGGATCCTGAACACTGAAGCTTTCTTT.

V gene TRBV7-2 combines with J gene TRBJ1-5, with D maybe TRBD1 (6 bases). The V end was cut by 5 bases, the J end by 7 bases, with 18 bases between. The CDR3 totals 15 residues. Germline CDR1 is SGHTA and CDR2 is FQGNSA. As DNA, the CDR3 is TGTGCCAGCAGCCCAAAGGGGGGGTCGGGGCAGCCCCAGCATTTT. Its protein product is CASSPKGGSGQPQHF. The full variable domain, completed using reference TRBV7-2 and TRBJ1-5, is GAGVSQSPSNKVTEKGKDVELRCDPISGHTALYWYRQSLGQGLEFLIYFQGNSAPDKSGLPSDRFSAERTGGSVSTLTIQRTQQEDSAVYLCASSPKGGSGQPQHFGDGTRLSIL.

In this sample, this clone turned up many times. The J gene is TRBJ1-4, the V gene TRBV24-1, with 10 bases lining up with TRBD1. CDR1 and CDR2 (germline): KGHDR, SFDVKD. V was clipped by 2 bases and J by 10 bases; unmatched bases: 0. This CDR3 comprises 13 residues. CDR3 region: CATSDWDRGKLFF. As DNA, the CDR3 is TGTGCCACCAGTGATTGGGACAGGGGAAAACTGTTTTTT.

The rearrangement joins TRBV29-1 to TRBJ2-3; a possible D gene is TRBD1 (6 bases). The CDR3 is 12 residues long. Germline CDR1 and CDR2: SQVTM and ANQGSEA. V was trimmed by 6 bases and J by 2 bases, leaving 9 bases between them. CDR3 loop: CSVGAFTDTQYF. In nucleotides, the CDR3 is TGCAGCGTGGGGGCCTTCACAGATACGCAGTATTTT.

The chain uses TRBV2 and TRBJ1-2, with TRBD1 as a possible D gene (6 bases). Germline lookup yields CDR1 SNHLY and CDR2 FYNNEI. The V end was cut by 7 bases, the J end by 10 bases, with 16 bases between. The CDR3 extends over 12 amino acids. The CDR3 loop reads CASNLRGRLYTF. For the CDR3, the DNA is TGTGCCAGCAATCTCAGGGGTCGCCTCTACACCTTC.

This chain joins TRBV4-3 and TRBJ1-1; tentative D call: TRBD1 (6 bases). Looked up from germline, CDR1 is LGHNA and CDR2 is YSLEER. V was shortened by 3 bases and J by 1 base, with 12 bases between the two germline ends. The CDR3 has 15 amino acids. The CDR3 sequence is CASSQDIQGNTEAFF. Written as DNA, the CDR3 is TGCGCCAGCAGCCAGGATATACAGGGGAACACTGAAGCTTTCTTT.

The CDR3 nucleotides read TGTGCCAGCAGCTTAGACAGGGGGCAAGAGACCCAGTACTTC. It encodes CASSLDRGQETQYF. The rearrangement joins TRBV7-2 to TRBJ2-5; 8 bases agree with TRBD1. The CDR3 sequence is 14 residues long. CDR1 and CDR2 from the germline V gene are SGHTA and FQGNSA. With V trimmed by 1 base and J by 2 bases, 0 bases remained unmatched.

The chain is built from TRBV9 and TRBJ1-2, with a weak D call TRBD1 (6 bases). The CDR3 is made up of 14 amino acids. V shed 0 bases and J shed 2 bases, with 8 bases lying between them. CDR1 SGDLS and CDR2 YYNGEE come from the germline V gene. Here the CDR3 reads CASSVEQGNYGYTF. CDR3 nucleotides: TGTGCCAGCAGCGTAGAACAGGGCAACTATGGCTACACCTTC. Complete variable domain (other parts from reference TRBV9 and TRBJ1-2): DSGVTQTPKHLITATGQRVTLRCSPRSGDLSVYWYQQSLDQGLQFLIQYYNGEERAKGNILERFSAQQFPDLHSELNLSSLELGDSALYFCASSVEQGNYGYTFGSGTRLTVV.